This TCR beta chain comes out of a study of T cell changes during pregnancy in multiple sclerosis. V was shortened by 6 bases and J by 3 bases, with 12 bases between the two germline ends. There are 13 residues in the CDR3. Germline assignment: CDR1 SNHLY and CDR2 FYNNEI. The repertoire was sequenced with immunoSEQ multiplex PCR; TCRdb's copy has only in-frame clones and lacks some. The table shows around 40,000 clones, with around 92% occurring only once. The rearrangement links TRBV2 to TRBJ2-7; a possible D gene is TRBD2 (6 bases). The sequenced sample was CD8+ T cells from peripheral blood mononuclear cells, obtained in the second trimester of pregnancy. This receptor was taken from a female donor with multiple sclerosis, enrolled in a pregnancy study. CDR3 coding DNA: TGTGCCAGCAGCTCTAGCGCAATCTACGAGCAGTACTTC. Translating gives CASSSSAIYEQYF.